This T cell receptor beta chain was sequenced in a study of shared clonotypes between healthy human individuals. This CDR3 contains 15 residues. V gave up 6 bases and J gave up 3 bases, with 15 bases separating them. Germline V gives CDR1 LNHDA, CDR2 SQIVND (reference sequence). Clones were read by immunoSEQ multiplex PCR, and TCRdb kept only the in-frame ones, dropping some. The table records 1.5 million to 2.5 million clones, about 95% of them present only once. Only CD45RO-negative cells positively selected for CCR7 counted as naive CD8 cells, so terminally differentiated effector memory CD45RA+ cells were excluded.

This sequence was found in a young man in good health. The V and J genes are TRBV19 and TRBJ2-1; D remains ambiguous. Source material: naive CD8+ T cells sorted from blood. This CDR3 reads CASRIAGVGYNEQFF. In nucleotides, the CDR3 is TGTGCCAGTAGAATTGCTGGAGTAGGCTACAATGAGCAGTTCTTC.